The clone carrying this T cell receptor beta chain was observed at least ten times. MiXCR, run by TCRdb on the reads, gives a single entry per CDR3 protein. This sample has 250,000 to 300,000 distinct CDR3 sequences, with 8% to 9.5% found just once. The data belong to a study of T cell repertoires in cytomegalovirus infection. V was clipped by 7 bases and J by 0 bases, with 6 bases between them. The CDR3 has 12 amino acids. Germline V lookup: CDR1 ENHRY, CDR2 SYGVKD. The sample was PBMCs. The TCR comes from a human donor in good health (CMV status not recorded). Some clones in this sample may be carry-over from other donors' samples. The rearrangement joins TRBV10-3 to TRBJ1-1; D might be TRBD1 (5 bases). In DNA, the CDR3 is TGTGCCATCAAGGGGATGAACACTGAAGCTTTCTTT. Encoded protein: CAIKGMNTEAFF.